These 18 T cell receptor beta chains originate from one sample sequenced in a study of blood T cell repertoires in COVID-19. Generated by immunoSEQ multiplex PCR, the TCRdb table keeps only in-frame clones and is missing some. Among over 450,000 clones listed, roughly 89% were seen once. Sequences were obtained from peripheral blood. The receptor set was obtained from a woman aged 45 to 65 with COVID-19, enrolled during active disease.

The genes are TRBV27 and TRBJ1-1, with D perhaps TRBD1 (6 bases). The germline CDR1 and CDR2 sequences are MNHEY and SMNVEV (reference sequence). This CDR3 is built from 14 residues. Trimming left V 6 bases short and J 7 bases short, with 18 bases between. The CDR3 region is CASSLTRGSYEAFF. CDR3 nucleotides: TGTGCCAGCAGCCTCACCAGGGGCAGTTATGAAGCTTTCTTT.

The chain employs TRBV6-1 and TRBJ2-4; TRBD2 matches at 8 bases. The CDR3 covers 16 residues. Looked up from germline, CDR1 is MNHNS and CDR2 is SASEGT. V shed 1 base, J shed 8 bases, and the junction held 10 bases outside the gene matches. In DNA, the CDR3 is TGTGCCAGCAGTGAAGTATATCGGGGGGGGCCGGACATTCAGTACTTC. It encodes CASSEVYRGGPDIQYF.

This rearrangement joins TRBV7-9 to TRBJ2-1; 10 bases match TRBD2. Germline V gene data show CDR1 as SEHNR and CDR2 as FQNEAQ (reference sequence). V lost 7 bases and J lost 8; bases outside the gene matches: 8. CDR3 length: 14 amino acids. Written as DNA, the CDR3 is TGTGCCAGCAAAGGAAGCGGGGGGGCGGATGAGCAGTTCTTC. It encodes CASKGSGGADEQFF. The full variable domain, rest sourced from reference TRBV7-9 and TRBJ2-1, is DTGVSQNPRHKITKRGQNVTFRCDPISEHNRLYWYRQTLGQGPEFLTYFQNEAQLEKSRLLSDRFSAERPKGSFSTLEIQRTEQGDSAMYLCASKGSGGADEQFFGPGTRLTVL.

This clone has only a few counts. The same CDR3 can be traced to other DNA sequences in this sample. DNA of the CDR3: TGTGCCAGCAGCTTGGGGACTCCCTCTGGAAACACCATATATTTT. This codes for CASSLGTPSGNTIYF. The rearrangement links TRBV5-4 to TRBJ1-3; D unresolved. This CDR3 is 15 amino acids long. V gave up 0 bases and J gave up 0 bases, with 7 bases separating them. Germline CDR1 SGHNT, CDR2 YYREEE (reference sequence).

This chain joins TRBV7-9 and TRBJ2-7; 7 bases match TRBD1. The trim removed 1 base at V and 5 bases at J, leaving 2 bases unmatched. The CDR3 runs 13 residues. CDR1 is SEHNR, CDR2 FQNEAQ, per germline (reference sequence). The CDR3 loop reads CASSLVDRDEQYF. The CDR3 DNA sequence: TGTGCCAGCAGCTTAGTAGACAGGGACGAGCAGTACTTC.

This clone was seen more than once but under ten times. The chain couples TRBV9 to TRBJ2-2; D gene ambiguous. Germline assignment: CDR1 SGDLS and CDR2 YYNGEE. Trimming removed 6 bases at V and 4 bases at J, with 4 bases between. The CDR3 covers 11 residues. CDR3 coding DNA: TGTGCCAGCACGAGCACCGGGGAGCTGTTTTTT. Its translation is CASTSTGELFF.

There are a few counts of this clone. This chain connects TRBV7-9 to TRBJ1-4; no firm D call. This CDR3 contains 13 residues. In germline, CDR1 is SEHNR, CDR2 FQNEAQ (reference sequence). The V and J ends lost 10 bases and 0 bases respectively, with 9 bases between them. The CDR3 spells CATPFSTNEKLFF. CDR3 bases: TGTGCCACCCCGTTCTCAACTAATGAAAAACTGTTTTTT.

This chain connects TRBV10-2 to TRBJ1-6; D is perhaps TRBD1 (5 bases). This CDR3 comprises 13 residues. Germline CDR1 is WSHSY and CDR2 is SAAADI. Trimming pared 11 bases from V and 3 bases from J, leaving 11 bases between. CDR3 residues: CASRAYYNSPLHF. DNA of the CDR3: TGCGCCTCCAGGGCGTACTATAATTCACCCCTCCACTTT.

The table lists this clone with a count of one. The J gene is TRBJ1-4, the V gene TRBV30; 11 bases match TRBD1. The germline CDR1 and CDR2 sequences are GTSNPN and SVGIG (reference sequence). J was trimmed by 5 bases and V by 3 bases; bases with no gene match: 5. This CDR3 is 15 amino acids long. In DNA, the CDR3 is TGTGCCTGGAGACTCAGGGACAGGGGGAATGAAAAACTGTTTTTT. Residues: CAWRLRDRGNEKLFF.

This sequence joins TRBV6-5 and TRBJ1-2; possibly TRBD1 for D (5 bases). This CDR3 contains 14 residues. Trimming left V 5 bases short and J 4 bases short, with 14 bases between. Germline V CDR1 and CDR2: MNHEY, SVGAGI. Here the CDR3 reads CASSPVGGTYGYTF. For the CDR3, the DNA is TGTGCCAGCAGTCCGGTCGGCGGGACCTATGGCTACACCTTC.

The V and J genes are TRBV9 and TRBJ1-1, with D perhaps TRBD1 (5 bases). CDR1 SGDLS and CDR2 YYNGEE come from the germline V gene. This CDR3 spans 15 amino acids. Trimming took 6 bases from V and 4 from J, leaving 19 bases between them. The CDR3 DNA follows: TGTGCCAGCACCCGGTACGACAGCTCGGCCACTGAAGCTTTCTTT. Its translation: CASTRYDSSATEAFF.

CDR3 sequence reads: CASSADRGLQTNEKLFF. CDR3 sequence (DNA): TGTGCCAGCAGCGCAGACAGGGGGCTCCAAACTAATGAAAAACTGTTTTTT. This rearrangement joins TRBV2 to TRBJ1-4; 10 bases match TRBD1. V lost 6 bases and J lost 1; bases outside the gene matches: 8. Germline values: CDR1 SNHLY, CDR2 FYNNEI. CDR3 length: 17 residues.

The chain is built from TRBV19 and TRBJ1-4; 9 bases line up with TRBD1. Germline CDR1 and CDR2: LNHDA and SQIVND (reference sequence). The CDR3 sequence is 15 residues long. The J segment lost 6 bases and the V segment lost 5 bases, leaving 7 bases of the junction unmatched. The CDR3 bases are TGTGCCAGTAGTGCTAAAACAGGGGGCGATGAAAAACTGTTTTTT. Translating gives CASSAKTGGDEKLFF.

J is TRBJ2-1 and V is TRBV5-4; D perhaps matches TRBD2 (7 bases). Germline assignment: CDR1 SGHNT and CDR2 YYREEE (reference sequence). Trimming removed 1 base from V and 6 bases from J, with 26 bases in between. The CDR3 covers 19 residues. In DNA, the CDR3 is TGTGCCAGCAGCTTGTGGGGTGAGTTAAGGCGGGGGACAACCAATGAGCAGTTCTTC. This translates into CASSLWGELRRGTTNEQFF. Full variable domain (rest looked up from reference TRBV5-4 and TRBJ2-1): ETGVTQSPTHLIKTRGQQVTLRCSSQSGHNTVSWYQQALGQGPQFIFQYYREEENGRGNFPPRFSGLQFPNYSSELNVNALELDDSALYLCASSLWGELRRGTTNEQFFGPGTRLTVL.

A note on this clone: Other DNA sequences of this sample code for an identical CDR3. V is TRBV6-1 and J is TRBJ1-2; D gene ambiguous. Looked up from germline, CDR1 is MNHNS and CDR2 is SASEGT. The CDR3 is made up of 12 amino acids. Trimming cost V 3 bases and J 4 bases, with 6 bases left between them. The chain's CDR3 is CASSEGGYGYTF. The CDR3 nucleotides read TGTGCCAGCAGTGAGGGAGGCTATGGCTACACCTTC.

The table lists this clone with a count of one. V usage is TRBV5-1 and J usage is TRBJ2-4; a weak D match, TRBD1 (6 bases). Between the trimmed V and J ends, which lost 1 base and 0 bases, there was a span of 11 bases. Germline V gene lookup returns CDR1 SGHRS and CDR2 YFSETQ. The CDR3 sequence is 16 residues long. The CDR3 nucleotides are TGCGCCAGCAGCTTGATCCCACAGGGAGCCAAAAACATTCAGTACTTC. It yields the protein CASSLIPQGAKNIQYF.

The chain uses TRBV12-3 or TRBV12-4 and TRBJ1-1, with D possibly matching TRBD1 (5 bases). The V end lost 6 bases, the J end lost 8 bases, and 10 bases lay between the germline ends. The CDR3 loop spans 11 amino acids. This CDR3 is CASRVDREAFF. CDR3 coding DNA: TGTGCCAGCAGGGTTGACAGAGAAGCTTTCTTT.

The J gene is TRBJ1-2, the V gene TRBV3-1 (or the pseudogene TRBV3-2); unclear D gene. Germline values: CDR1 LGHDT, CDR2 YNNKEL (reference sequence). This CDR3 has 12 amino acids. The V gene lost 10 bases and the J gene lost 1 base, with 10 bases spanning the gap. In DNA, the CDR3 is TGTGCCACCTCAGCGATTAACTATGGCTACACCTTC. Its translation: CATSAINYGYTF.